A selection of T cell receptor beta chains follows, all from one sample in a study of human T cells and chemical hapten exposure. Each CDR3 protein gets one entry after TCRdb re-called the RACE reads with MiXCR. Of tens of thousands of distinct CDR3 sequences detected, 8% to 10% appear once; the ten largest clones hold roughly 3.5%. The material sequenced was whole blood, taken in connection with sensitization to the hapten diphenylcyclopropenone (DPC). The receptors shown here come from a middle-aged woman with alopecia areata. Some clones in this sample may be carry-over from other donors' samples. The CDR3 runs from the conserved cysteine through the conserved F or W. The D gene is left open where the match is weak. Part of the rows lack a size; the others show once, few, many or a class for expanded clones.

size	V	D	J	DNA	CDR3
-	TRBV25-1	-	TRBJ2-5	TGTGCCAGCAGGGGGCTAGGAGAGACCCAGTACTTC	CASRGLGETQYF
many	TRBV19	-	TRBJ1-5	TGTGCCAGTAGTATGCCCGGGGTAGGCAATCAGCCCCAGCATTTT	CASSMPGVGNQPQHF
few	TRBV5-1	-	TRBJ1-2	TGCGCCAGCAGCTCACACGAAGTACGATATGGCTACACCTTC	CASSSHEVRYGYTF
-	TRBV29-1	-	TRBJ1-1	TGCAGCGTCAGACGGGGGGACACTGAAGCTTTCTTT	CSVRRGDTEAFF
many	TRBV27	TRBD1	TRBJ2-2	TGTGCCAGCAGTCCCCACCTGGGGGGACAGGGGATCGGGGAGCTGTTTTTT	CASSPHLGGQGIGELFF
-	TRBV13	-	TRBJ2-4	TGTGCCAGCAGCTTCAGTAAAGGGGGAAGGGACATTCAGTACTTC	CASSFSKGGRDIQYF
many	TRBV27	-	TRBJ1-6	TGTGCCAGCAGTTTTTTGCCACCGACAAAAAGCTCCTATAATTCACCCCTCCACTTT	CASSFLPPTKSSYNSPLHF
-	TRBV12-3/TRBV12-4	TRBD2	TRBJ2-7	TGTGCCAGCAGTTTTGGAGTAGCGGGATCCTACGAGCAGTACTTC	CASSFGVAGSYEQYF
-	TRBV7-6	-	TRBJ2-7	TGTGCCAGCAGCTTAACTGGAACCTACGAGCAGTACTTC	CASSLTGTYEQYF
-	TRBV7-8	-	TRBJ2-5	TGTGCCAGCAGCTTAGTTGGAGGGGCTCCAGGGGAGACCCAGTACTTC	CASSLVGGAPGETQYF
few	TRBV20-1	TRBD1	TRBJ1-5	TGCAGTGCTCCCAGTCAAGGAGGGGGCAGCAATCAGCCCCAGCATTTT	CSAPSQGGGSNQPQHF
-	TRBV6-5	-	TRBJ2-7	TGTGCCAGCAGTTACTCGGCCTTAACCTACGAGCAGTACTTC	CASSYSALTYEQYF
many	TRBV6-2/TRBV6-3	TRBD1	TRBJ1-2	TGTGCCAGCAGATCTACAGGGGCCGGCTATGGCTACACCTTC	CASRSTGAGYGYTF
many	TRBV4-2	-	TRBJ1-2	TGTGCCAGCAGCCGCCCTACCCCCGGACGGATATATGGCTACACCTTC	CASSRPTPGRIYGYTF
few	TRBV12-3/TRBV12-4	-	TRBJ1-5	TGTGCCAGCAGTTTAGCGCTCCGGACAGAGTATAGCAATCAGCCCCAGCATTTT	CASSLALRTEYSNQPQHF
-	TRBV28	-	TRBJ2-3	TGTGCCAGCAGTTTCCCGGGCCTCTTACCGACAGATACGCAGTATTTT	CASSFPGLLPTDTQYF
many	TRBV11-2	TRBD1	TRBJ2-2	TGTGCCAGCAGCTTAGAGGCCACCGGGACAGCTAACACCGGGGAGCTGTTTTTT	CASSLEATGTANTGELFF
-	TRBV4-3	-	TRBJ1-3	TGCGCCAGCAGCCAAGATCAGGGCCCGCACTCTGGAAACACCATATATTTT	CASSQDQGPHSGNTIYF
many	TRBV29-1	-	TRBJ1-2	TGCAGCGTTGAAGAGCCCGGCAGGGTAAATGGCTACACCTTC	CSVEEPGRVNGYTF
-	TRBV5-6	-	TRBJ2-3	TGTGCCAGCAGCTCAGGGGCCGCAGATACGCAGTATTTT	CASSSGAADTQYF
-	TRBV13	-	TRBJ1-2	TGTGCCAGCAGCTTAGCGGCTAACTATGGCTACACCTTC	CASSLAANYGYTF
-	TRBV9	-	TRBJ1-1	TGTGCCAGCAGCGTTCAGGGTAACACTGAAGCTTTCTTT	CASSVQGNTEAFF
many	TRBV5-5	TRBD1	TRBJ1-5	TGTGCCAGCAGCAACCGGGACAGGGGTGATAATCAGCCCCAGCATTTT	CASSNRDRGDNQPQHF
few	TRBV12-3/TRBV12-4	-	TRBJ1-2	TGTGCCAGCAGTCCCCACCCCAACAGGGAGGTGGCTGGCTACACCTTC	CASSPHPNREVAGYTF
-	TRBV6-6	-	TRBJ1-5	TGTGCCAGCCAAAGGGAGTGGGAAGGGGAGCCCCAGCATTTT	CASQREWEGEPQHF
many	TRBV4-2	-	TRBJ1-5	TGTGCCAGCAGCCAAGATCGAGAAGGGTGGGGGCCCCAGCATTTT	CASSQDREGWGPQHF
-	TRBV7-6	-	TRBJ1-1	TGTGCCAGCAGCCCGCGGGACACATTGAACACTGAAGCTTTCTTT	CASSPRDTLNTEAFF
many	TRBV4-3	-	TRBJ1-4	TGCGCCAGCAGCCAGGGGGCCACAGGGACTAATGAAAAACTGTTTTTT	CASSQGATGTNEKLFF
-	TRBV7-7	-	TRBJ1-6	TGTGCTAGCAGCCCGACAGTCTATAATTCACCCCTCCACTTT	CASSPTVYNSPLHF
many	TRBV6-2/TRBV6-3	-	TRBJ2-2	TGTGCCACCACAGCCTCTGACACCGGGGAGCTGTTTTTT	CATTASDTGELFF
-	TRBV5-1	-	TRBJ1-5	TGCGCCAGCAGCGATACCGGGGCTAGCAATCAGCCCCAGCATTTT	CASSDTGASNQPQHF
many	TRBV5-1	TRBD1	TRBJ1-2	TGCGCCAGCAGCTTTACCGGGACAGGCGGCTATGGCTACACCTTC	CASSFTGTGGYGYTF
-	TRBV7-6	-	TRBJ2-2	TGTGCCAGCAGCTTATTCGAACTCAACACCGGGGAGCTGTTTTTT	CASSLFELNTGELFF
-	TRBV4-1	-	TRBJ2-2	TGCGCCAGCAGCCAAAGAACAGGGCACACCGGGGAGCTGTTTTTT	CASSQRTGHTGELFF
few	TRBV19	-	TRBJ1-2	TGTGCCAGTAGCCCCCCCGGAATTGGCTACACCTTC	CASSPPGIGYTF
-	TRBV11-3	-	TRBJ2-1	TGTGCCAGCAGTACCTCGCGTGTAGGGCGGGATGAGCAGTTCTTC	CASSTSRVGRDEQFF
many	TRBV20-1	-	TRBJ1-2	TGCAGTGCTAGAGATCTCCGGGGCCGCGACTACTATGGCTACACCTTC	CSARDLRGRDYYGYTF
many	TRBV27	-	TRBJ2-2	TGTGCCAGCAGGAGGGGTCCGGGTAGGGAGCTGTTTTTT	CASRRGPGRELFF
-	TRBV3-1	TRBD1	TRBJ1-5	TGTGCCAGCAGCCAAGAATCCCCCGGCAACAGGGGCGATCAGCCCCAGCATTTT	CASSQESPGNRGDQPQHF
-	TRBV5-6	-	TRBJ2-3	TGTGCCAGCAGCCGGGACCACACAGATACGCAGTATTTT	CASSRDHTDTQYF
few	TRBV6-6	TRBD1	TRBJ2-7	TGTGCCAGCATTCCCGACAGGGGGCACGAGCAGTACTTC	CASIPDRGHEQYF
many	TRBV20-1	-	TRBJ2-7	TGCAGTGCTAGGAGGGTCTACGAGCAGTACTTC	CSARRVYEQYF
few	TRBV5-6	-	TRBJ1-1	TGTGCCAGCAGGCGTCCGGGGAGCACTGAAGCTTTCTTT	CASRRPGSTEAFF
many	TRBV3-1	-	TRBJ1-2	TGTGCCAGCAGCCCGGGAGTCTATGGCTACACCTTC	CASSPGVYGYTF
many	TRBV5-1	-	TRBJ2-4	TGCGCCAGCACCCGAGGGGAGACTCTAGCCAAAAACATTCAGTACTTC	CASTRGETLAKNIQYF
once	TRBV6-5	TRBD1	TRBJ2-7	TGTGCCAGCAGTTACTTTGGGACAGGGGACTACGAGCAGTACTTC	CASSYFGTGDYEQYF
-	TRBV20-1	-	TRBJ2-1	TGCAGTGCTAGAGATCTGGCGACCCCCTTTAGGGGTGAGCAGTTCTTC	CSARDLATPFRGEQFF
few	TRBV12-3/TRBV12-4	-	TRBJ1-1	TGTGCCAGCAGTTCCCACGGGACGCAAGACACTGAAGCTTTCTTT	CASSSHGTQDTEAFF
-	TRBV3-1	TRBD1	TRBJ1-3	TGTGCCAGCAGCGCTACCGGGACAGGGTACGGGAGAAACACCATATATTTT	CASSATGTGYGRNTIYF
-	TRBV11-2	TRBD1	TRBJ2-2	TGTGCCAGCAGCTTAGATAGATGGGACAGGGGATACACCGGGGAGCTGTTTTTT	CASSLDRWDRGYTGELFF
-	TRBV7-2	-	TRBJ2-2	TGTGCCAGCAGCCCGCGGGGAGGGGGGAACACCGGGGAGCTGTTTTTT	CASSPRGGGNTGELFF
many	TRBV4-1	-	TRBJ1-5	TGCGCCAGCAGCCAGGGACCAGGGAATCAGCCCCAGCATTTT	CASSQGPGNQPQHF
many	TRBV27	-	TRBJ1-6	TGTGCCAGCACCAATGGGGCCCGCCTGGATTCACCCCTCCACTTT	CASTNGARLDSPLHF
few	TRBV6-2/TRBV6-3	-	TRBJ1-1	TGTGCCAGCACTCACATGACGGGGAACACTGAAGCTTTCTTT	CASTHMTGNTEAFF
-	TRBV4-3	-	TRBJ2-1	TGCGCCAGCAGCCAAGATTGGTCGCAGTACAATGAGCAGTTCTTC	CASSQDWSQYNEQFF
many	TRBV6-2/TRBV6-3	TRBD1	TRBJ1-5	TGTGCCAGCAGTTACACCTACAGGGGACAGGGAAATCAGCCCCAGCATTTT	CASSYTYRGQGNQPQHF
many	TRBV10-3	-	TRBJ2-3	TGTGCCATCAGTGAACAGGGAAGCAGGGCAGATACGCAGTATTTT	CAISEQGSRADTQYF
many	TRBV11-2	-	TRBJ2-3	TGTGCCAGCAGCTTCCGCTACGCAGATACGCAGTATTTT	CASSFRYADTQYF
-	TRBV12-3/TRBV12-4	TRBD2	TRBJ2-4	TGTGCCAGCAGTCCGCTGACTAGCGGGGGTATAGCCAAAAACATTCAGTACTTC	CASSPLTSGGIAKNIQYF